This is a list of T cell receptor beta chains from one sample in a study of T cell responses to AZD1222 COVID-19 vaccine. Assay used: immunoSEQ multiplex PCR; TCRdb lists only in-frame clones, some missing. In the table there are nearly 95,000 clones, more than 80% of which are singletons. Sample: peripheral blood, taken 28 days after the second AZD1222 dose. The receptors originated from an adult who received the AZD1222 COVID-19 vaccine. Both conserved end residues are trimmed from each CDR3.

CDR3 length	V gene	J gene	CDR3 protein
9	TRBV11-2	TRBJ2-5	ASSWGETQY
14	TRBV7-9	TRBJ1-5	ASSSSRTQGYQPQH
12	TRBV7-2	TRBJ1-2	ASSYTGVGYGYT
11	TRBV6-5	TRBJ2-7	ASRTSGTYEQY
16	TRBV5-1	TRBJ1-6	ASSFGTGQGAGNSPLH
13	TRBV10-3	TRBJ1-5	ATTDDRSLHQPQH
12	TRBV2	TRBJ2-7	ASTSLAGDGEQY
9	TRBV12-3/TRBV12-4	TRBJ2-7	ASSRGDEQY
13	TRBV27	TRBJ2-7	ASSPGTSGSVEQY
10	TRBV5-1	TRBJ2-5	ASSEGVETQY
12	TRBV12-5	TRBJ2-3	ASGIGGGTDTQY
18	TRBV4-2	TRBJ2-1	ASSQFFTSGGPSSYNEQF
12	TRBV19	TRBJ1-2	ASSERQVNYGYT
12	TRBV3-1/TRBV3-2	TRBJ1-5	ASSQFRSNQPQH
11	TRBV30	TRBJ1-1	AWRGRGNTEAF
12	TRBV6-5	TRBJ2-3	ATRTSAHTDTQY
14	TRBV7-2	TRBJ1-5	ASSTQDSANNQPQH
9	TRBV6-5	TRBJ2-7	ASRTPSEQY
13	TRBV5-1	TRBJ2-1	ASSQATVTYNEQF
12	TRBV6-1	TRBJ2-7	ASSEFRLSYEQY